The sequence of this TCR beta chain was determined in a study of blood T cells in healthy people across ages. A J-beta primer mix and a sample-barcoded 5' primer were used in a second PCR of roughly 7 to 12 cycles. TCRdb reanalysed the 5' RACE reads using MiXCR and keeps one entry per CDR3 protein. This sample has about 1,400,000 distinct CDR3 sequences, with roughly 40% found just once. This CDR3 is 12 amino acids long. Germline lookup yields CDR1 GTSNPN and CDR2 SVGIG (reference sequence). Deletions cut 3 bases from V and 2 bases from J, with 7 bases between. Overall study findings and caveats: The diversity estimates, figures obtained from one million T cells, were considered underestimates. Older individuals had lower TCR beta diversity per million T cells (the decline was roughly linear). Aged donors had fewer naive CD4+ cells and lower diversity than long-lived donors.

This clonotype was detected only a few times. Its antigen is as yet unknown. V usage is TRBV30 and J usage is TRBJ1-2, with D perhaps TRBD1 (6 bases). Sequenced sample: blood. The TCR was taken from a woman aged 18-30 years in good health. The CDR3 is CAWSQGNYGYTF. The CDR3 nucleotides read TGTGCCTGGAGCCAGGGGAACTATGGCTACACCTTC.